The 30 T cell receptor beta chains presented below share a single source sample, sequenced in a study of response to subunit inactivated influenza vaccine. TCRdb redid the calling of the RT-PCR reads with MiXCR, one entry per CDR3 protein. This table has some 520,000 distinct CDR3 sequences, approximately 17% appearing once. The sample consisted of CD4+ T cells sorted from PBMCs, taken about 24 months after vaccination. These TCRs come from a man between 45 and 75 years old who received an inactivated influenza vaccine.

This clonotype appeared a few times. The chain combines TRBV4-3 with TRBJ2-7; D is uncertain. Germline values: CDR1 LGHNA, CDR2 YSLEER. The CDR3 runs 19 residues. The V end lost 1 base, the J end lost 0 bases, and 22 bases lay between the germline ends. The CDR3 sequence is CASSQVFAVTGKSSYEQYF. The CDR3 nucleotides read TGCGCCAGCAGCCAAGTATTCGCGGTGACCGGTAAGAGCTCCTACGAGCAGTACTTC.

The chain is built from TRBV7-2 and TRBJ2-7; 11 bases fit TRBD2. J gave up 4 bases and V 3 bases, and 5 bases lay outside the gene matches. The CDR3 runs to 15 residues. Germline V gene data show CDR1 as SGHTA and CDR2 as FQGNSA. This CDR3 reads CASSFSGRAGYEQYF. CDR3 DNA sequence: TGTGCCAGCAGCTTTAGCGGGAGGGCCGGGTACGAGCAGTACTTC.

This clonotype was seen more than once but under ten times. This chain links TRBV12-3 or TRBV12-4 with TRBJ2-5; no firm D call. Trimming cost V 6 bases and J 2 bases, with 7 bases left between them. This CDR3 has 12 residues. The CDR3 DNA follows: TGTGCCAGCAGCCGGTTACAAGAGACCCAGTACTTC. This encodes CASSRLQETQYF.

V and J are TRBV29-1 and TRBJ1-4, with D tentatively TRBD1 (6 bases). Germline values: CDR1 SQVTM, CDR2 ANQGSEA. This CDR3 is built from 13 residues. The V and J ends lost 3 bases and 7 bases respectively, with 12 bases between them. The CDR3: CSVDTRGGEKLFF. The CDR3 DNA reads TGCAGCGTTGACACCAGGGGCGGTGAAAAACTGTTTTTT. The entire variable domain, with the rest obtained from reference TRBV29-1 and TRBJ1-4, is as follows: SAVISQKPSRDICQRGTSLTIQCQVDSQVTMMFWYRQQPGQSLTLIATANQGSEATYESGFVIDKFPISRPNLTFSTLTVSNMSPEDSSIYLCSVDTRGGEKLFFGSGTQLSVL.

The chain has TRBV5-1 and TRBJ1-6; unclear D gene. CDR3 length: 14 amino acids. Germline-derived CDR1 and CDR2 are SGHRS and YFSETQ. Trimming shortened V by 5 bases and J by 5 bases, and 11 bases separated the two germline ends. The CDR3 sequence is CASSPWSDNSPLHF. In nucleotides, the CDR3 is TGCGCCAGCAGTCCCTGGTCCGATAATTCACCCCTCCACTTT.

This clonotype appeared a few times. The rearrangement joins TRBV6-1 to TRBJ2-5, with D possibly called TRBD1 or TRBD2 (7 bases each). V dropped 3 bases and J dropped 7 bases, with 12 bases sitting between them. This CDR3 contains 13 residues. Looked up from germline, CDR1 is MNHNS and CDR2 is SASEGT. The CDR3 DNA is TGTGCCAGCAGTGAGGGAGGGGGCGGGACCCAGTACTTC. Protein sequence: CASSEGGGGTQYF.

The chain employs TRBV30 and TRBJ2-5, with 9 nucleotides matching TRBD2. The V gene end was trimmed by 7 bases and the J gene end by 4 bases; junction bases not matched to a gene: 10. This CDR3 comprises 14 residues. The germline V gene has CDR1 GTSNPN and CDR2 SVGIG (reference sequence). The CDR3 protein is CAFRPAGGGETQYF. In DNA form, the CDR3 reads TGTGCCTTTCGCCCAGCGGGAGGCGGAGAGACCCAGTACTTC.

This clonotype has only a few counts. V is TRBV20-1 and J is TRBJ2-1; maybe TRBD2 (5 bases). CDR1 is DFQATT and CDR2 is SNEGSKA in the germline V gene (reference sequence). This CDR3 has 15 amino acids. Trimming stripped 0 bases from V and 5 bases from J, with 14 bases between. CDR3 sequence: CSAREVRGTHNEQFF. CDR3 in DNA: TGCAGTGCTAGAGAGGTCCGGGGAACGCACAATGAGCAGTTCTTC.

This clonotype was detected only a few times. The rearrangement joins TRBV11-2 to TRBJ2-5; 7 bases are shared with TRBD1. CDR1 is SGHAT, CDR2 FQNNGV, per germline. V shed 4 bases, J shed 5 bases, and the junction held 13 bases outside the gene matches. The CDR3 runs 16 residues. CDR3 DNA sequence: TGTGCCAGCAGCTATGCGACAGGGATGCTTTGGGAGACCCAGTACTTC. This translates into CASSYATGMLWETQYF.

This clonotype showed up many times. This chain connects TRBV18 to TRBJ2-1, with D unclear. The germline V gene encodes CDR1 KGHSH and CDR2 LQKENI. The V end lost 0 bases, the J end lost 6 bases, and 6 bases lay between the germline ends. The CDR3 covers 13 residues. The CDR3 DNA follows: TGTGCCAGCTCACCACCGGTTGGCAATGAGCAGTTCTTC. Its translation: CASSPPVGNEQFF.

The CDR3 DNA reads TGCAGTGCTAGACCGACAGGGGGTGCAGATACGCAGTATTTT. This encodes CSARPTGGADTQYF. J is TRBJ2-3 and V is TRBV20-1; 9 bases align to TRBD1. Per the germline V gene, CDR1 is DFQATT and CDR2 is SNEGSKA (reference sequence). V trimming: 2 bases; J trimming: 4 bases; junction bases outside the gene matches: 4. The CDR3 has 14 residues.

CDR3 sequence reads: CASCDYSGANVLTF. CDR3 bases: TGTGCCAGCTGCGATTACTCTGGGGCCAACGTCCTGACTTTC. The chain joins TRBV2 to TRBJ2-6; D unresolved. The germline V gene encodes CDR1 SNHLY and CDR2 FYNNEI. Trimming took off 8 bases at V and 0 bases at J, with 8 bases between the two ends. The CDR3 spans 14 residues.

This clonotype came up many times. This chain links TRBV3-1 with TRBJ1-3; TRBD1 matches 8 bases. V lost 1 base, J lost 2 bases, and 7 bases stayed unmatched. This CDR3 is built from 17 residues. Germline assignment: CDR1 LGHDT and CDR2 YNNKEL (reference sequence). Here the CDR3 reads CASSQGGAGGTGNTIYF. CDR3 nucleotide sequence: TGTGCCAGCAGCCAAGGAGGGGCAGGGGGCACTGGAAACACCATATATTTT. Together with reference TRBV3-1 and TRBJ1-3, the CDR3 gives the full variable domain: DTAVSQTPKYLVTQMGNDKSIKCEQNLGHDTMYWYKQDSKKFLKIMFSYNNKELIINETVPNRFSPKSPDKAHLNLHINSLELGDSAVYFCASSQGGAGGTGNTIYFGEGSWLTVV.

This chain links TRBV7-2 with TRBJ2-2; D unresolved. The CDR3 length is 15 residues. V lost 5 bases and J 2 bases, leaving 12 bases between the germline ends. Germline V lookup: CDR1 SGHTA, CDR2 FQGNSA. This CDR3 is CASSPRAYNTGELFF. CDR3 coding DNA: TGTGCCAGCAGCCCCCGGGCATACAACACCGGGGAGCTGTTTTTT.

The J gene is TRBJ2-7, the V gene TRBV28; 7 nucleotides match TRBD1. Germline lookup yields CDR1 MDHEN and CDR2 SYDVKM. The CDR3 consists of 13 residues. Trimming removed 8 bases from V and 1 base from J; junction bases left unmatched: 5. For the CDR3, the DNA is TGTGCCAGCGACCCGGGACAGTCCTACGAGCAGTACTTC. This codes for CASDPGQSYEQYF.

This clonotype has more than one count but fewer than ten. The gene calls are TRBV12-3 or TRBV12-4 and TRBJ2-1; 14 bases are a match to TRBD2. This CDR3 has 17 residues. V shed 3 bases and J 4 bases; nucleotides not matched to a gene: 5. CDR3 in amino acids: CASSFGTSGGRYNEQFF. In DNA form, the CDR3 reads TGTGCCAGCAGTTTTGGGACTAGCGGGGGAAGATACAATGAGCAGTTCTTC.

The chain carries TRBV7-6 and TRBJ1-1; the D gene is possibly TRBD1 (6 bases). CDR1 and CDR2 from the germline V gene are SGHVS and FNYEAQ. The V end lost 4 bases, the J end lost 5 bases, and 20 bases lay between the germline ends. The CDR3 sequence is 16 residues long. For the CDR3, the DNA is TGTGCCAGCAGCTCTCAAACAGGGCGTTCCAGGACTGAAGCTTTCTTT. Protein: CASSSQTGRSRTEAFF.

This chain uses TRBV10-3 with TRBJ1-5; possibly TRBD1 for D (6 bases). CDR3 length: 15 residues. V was cut by 3 bases and J by 1 base, with 10 bases left in between. CDR1 and CDR2 from the germline V gene are ENHRY and SYGVKD. The CDR3 DNA follows: TGTGCCATCAGTGAAACAGGGTACAGCAATCAGCCCCAGCATTTT. Translating it yields CAISETGYSNQPQHF.

The chain combines TRBV7-2 with TRBJ2-5; 7 bases agree with TRBD2. Germline CDR1 and CDR2: SGHTA and FQGNSA. V was clipped by 2 bases and J by 1 base; unmatched bases: 4. The CDR3 is 15 residues long. The CDR3 is CASSLTSALQETQYF. DNA of the CDR3: TGTGCCAGCAGCTTAACTAGCGCTCTCCAAGAGACCCAGTACTTC.

This clonotype was counted a few times. The chain uses TRBV7-6 and TRBJ1-1; D is ambiguous. The V end lost 5 bases, the J end lost 4 bases, and 8 bases lay between the germline ends. Germline values: CDR1 SGHVS, CDR2 FNYEAQ. CDR3 length: 12 residues. In nucleotides, the CDR3 is TGTGCCAGCAGCACCTATGGCACTGAAGCTTTCTTT. This translates into CASSTYGTEAFF.

Note on this clonotype: The junction differs from germline at one of its ends, possibly a read error. The rearrangement joins TRBV15 to TRBJ1-5; D uncertain. The germline gives CDR1 LNHNV, CDR2 YYDKDF (reference sequence). There are 12 residues in the CDR3. DNA for the CDR3: TGTGCCACCCAGTCAGATGATCAGCCCCGGCATTTT. It translates to CATQSDDQPRHF.

This clonotype was seen at least ten times. The rearrangement links TRBV3-1 to TRBJ2-1; 7 bases match TRBD2. This CDR3 contains 14 residues. Germline V gene lookup returns CDR1 LGHDT and CDR2 YNNKEL (reference sequence). Trimming took 6 bases from V and 5 from J; bases not matched to a gene: 7. The CDR3 region is CASRPRAGDNEQFF. DNA for the CDR3: TGTGCCAGCAGGCCCAGGGCGGGGGACAATGAGCAGTTCTTC.

This clonotype was seen at least ten times. The gene calls are TRBV7-2 and TRBJ1-1; TRBD1 might be the D (5 bases). Per the germline V gene, CDR1 is SGHTA and CDR2 is FQGNSA. Trimming left V 2 bases short and J 6 bases short, with 16 bases between. The length of the CDR3 is 15 residues. DNA for the CDR3: TGTGCCAGCAGCTTAATGGGACGCCGTGGATCTGAAGCTTTCTTT. Protein sequence: CASSLMGRRGSEAFF.

This chain connects TRBV20-1 to TRBJ2-7, with D tentatively TRBD1 (6 bases). The CDR3 contains 14 residues. The V and J ends lost 6 bases and 0 bases respectively, with 15 bases between them. Germline CDR1 DFQATT, CDR2 SNEGSKA (reference sequence). As DNA, the CDR3 is TGCAGTGCGAGCTACAGGGTTAGCTCCTACGAGCAGTACTTC. It translates to CSASYRVSSYEQYF.

This clonotype was seen more than once but under ten times. The chain uses TRBV4-3 and TRBJ2-1; 7 nucleotides align to TRBD2. Per the germline V gene, CDR1 is LGHNA and CDR2 is YSLEER. V was clipped by 0 bases and J by 9 bases; unmatched bases: 11. CDR3 length: 16 residues. This chain's CDR3 is CASSQDRVGGLSEQFF. CDR3 nucleotide sequence: TGCGCCAGCAGCCAAGATAGGGTGGGAGGGTTGAGTGAGCAGTTCTTC.

This clonotype showed up just a few times. V and J are TRBV27 and TRBJ2-3; D is undetermined. Looked up from germline, CDR1 is MNHEY and CDR2 is SMNVEV (reference sequence). There are 13 residues in the CDR3. V was pared by 8 bases and J by 1 base, with 10 bases between. The chain's CDR3 is CASGFPRTDTQYF. The DNA for the CDR3 is TGTGCCAGCGGATTCCCCCGCACAGATACGCAGTATTTT.

This chain joins TRBV20-1 and TRBJ1-5; D is perhaps TRBD1 (6 bases). The CDR3 spans 12 residues. Germline V CDR1 and CDR2: DFQATT, SNEGSKA (reference sequence). Trimming cost V 5 bases and J 5 bases, with 10 bases left between them. For the CDR3, the DNA is TGCAGTGCTGTCTCAGGGGATCAGCCCCAGCATTTT. Its protein is CSAVSGDQPQHF.

The chain recombines TRBV25-1 with TRBJ2-3; D gene ambiguous. This CDR3 has 12 amino acids. The V and J ends lost 6 bases and 6 bases respectively, with 10 bases between them. The germline V gene encodes CDR1 MGHDK and CDR2 SYGVNS. The CDR3 DNA reads TGTGCCAGCAGGTCCCCCGGGGATACGCAGTATTTT. Translated: CASRSPGDTQYF.

A few counts support this clonotype. The chain joins TRBV12-3 or TRBV12-4 to TRBJ1-4, with TRBD1 identical over 7 bases. The CDR3 contains 15 residues. V dropped 1 base and J dropped 7; count of bases not matched to a gene: 6. CDR3 loop: CASSLGGGESEKLFF. CDR3 DNA: TGTGCCAGCAGTTTAGGAGGGGGCGAAAGTGAAAAACTGTTTTTT.

The rearrangement uses TRBV4-3 and TRBJ2-1, with D possibly TRBD2 on 6 matching bases. CDR1 is LGHNA and CDR2 is YSLEER in the germline V gene. Trimming stripped 0 bases from V and 6 bases from J, with 15 bases between. This CDR3 comprises 16 residues. As DNA, the CDR3 is TGCGCCAGCAGCCAAGATCCGGCGGGGTCGGTCAATGAGCAGTTCTTC. Protein: CASSQDPAGSVNEQFF.